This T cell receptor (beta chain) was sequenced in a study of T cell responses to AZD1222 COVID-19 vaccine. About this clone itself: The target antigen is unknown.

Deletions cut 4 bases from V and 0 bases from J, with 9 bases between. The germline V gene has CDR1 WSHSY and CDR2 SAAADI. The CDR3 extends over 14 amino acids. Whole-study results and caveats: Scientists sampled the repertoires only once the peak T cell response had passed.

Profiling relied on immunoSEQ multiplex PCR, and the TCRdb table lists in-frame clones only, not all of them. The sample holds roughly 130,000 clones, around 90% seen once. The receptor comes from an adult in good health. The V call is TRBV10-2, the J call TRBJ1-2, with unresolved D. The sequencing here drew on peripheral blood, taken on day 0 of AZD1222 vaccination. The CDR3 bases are TGCGCCAGCAGTGCGGACGCAGCTAACTATGGCTACACCTTC. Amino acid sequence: CASSADAANYGYTF.